Listed below are T cell receptor beta chains from one sample, sequenced in a study of shared clonotypes between healthy human individuals. Sequenced by immunoSEQ multiplex PCR; TCRdb stores in-frame clones only, minus some. The profile shows over a million clones, around 98% of them singletons. Sequencing was carried out using naive CD4+ T cells sorted from blood. Every receptor here comes from a man younger than 45 in good health. Both conserved end residues are part of each CDR3. A D gene is named only where the DNA matches it firmly. Only part of the rows carry a size: once, few, many, or a class if the clone is expanded.

V: TRBV9; size: -; J: TRBJ1-4; D: TRBD1; DNA: TGTGCCAGCAGCGTAAGGGGACAGGGGGTTGAAAAACTGTTTTTT; CDR3: CASSVRGQGVEKLFF
V: TRBV28; size: -; J: TRBJ2-7; D: TRBD1; DNA: TGTGCCAGCAGTTTAAGTCGCGGGACAGGGTATTTTGTGCACGAGCAGTACTTC; CDR3: CASSLSRGTGYFVHEQYF
V: TRBV6-1; size: -; J: TRBJ2-1; D: -; DNA: TGTGCCAGCAGTGACCGGGGCCACAATGAGCAGTTCTTC; CDR3: CASSDRGHNEQFF
V: TRBV6-6; size: -; J: TRBJ2-5; D: -; DNA: TGTGCCACGCGGGTTTCTCAAGAGACCCAGTACTTC; CDR3: CATRVSQETQYF
V: TRBV5-6; size: -; J: TRBJ2-3; D: -; DNA: TGTGCCAGCAGCTTGGTGTTAGATCCCACAGATACGCAGTATTTT; CDR3: CASSLVLDPTDTQYF
V: TRBV27; size: -; J: TRBJ1-1; D: -; DNA: TGTGCCAGCAGAACAGCGGGGACTGAAGCTTTCTTT; CDR3: CASRTAGTEAFF
V: TRBV11-2; size: -; J: TRBJ2-5; D: -; DNA: TGTGCCAGCAGCGCTGGAGAGACCCAGTACTTC; CDR3: CASSAGETQYF
V: TRBV7-9; size: -; J: TRBJ2-7; D: -; DNA: TGTGCCAGCAGCTTAGCGCTAGAGTTGATATACCCCTACGAGCAGTACTTC; CDR3: CASSLALELIYPYEQYF
V: TRBV27; size: -; J: TRBJ1-2; D: -; DNA: TGTGCCAGCAGTTTCCAGGGATACCCACGGGGCCCGAGCTATGGCTACACCTTC; CDR3: CASSFQGYPRGPSYGYTF
V: TRBV2; size: -; J: TRBJ2-1; D: TRBD2; DNA: TGTGCCAGCAGGAGACTAGCGGGAGGGCGAAGGGATGAGCAGTTCTTC; CDR3: CASRRLAGGRRDEQFF
V: TRBV28; size: -; J: TRBJ2-5; D: -; DNA: TGTGCCAGCAGTTTATACCGCCTTACGGCCCTAGCGCAAGAGACCCAGTACTTC; CDR3: CASSLYRLTALAQETQYF
V: TRBV11-2; size: -; J: TRBJ2-3; D: -; DNA: TGTGCCAGCAGCAAGCAGCACAGGGGGCGGGGGGCCACAGATACGCAGTATTTT; CDR3: CASSKQHRGRGATDTQYF
V: TRBV29-1; size: -; J: TRBJ2-3; D: -; DNA: TGCAGCGTTGCTGGGGCTGGGGACACAGATACGCAGTATTTT; CDR3: CSVAGAGDTDTQYF
V: TRBV10-3; size: -; J: TRBJ2-1; D: TRBD1; DNA: TGTGCCATCAGTGAGAGACAGGGGGCGTTCAATGAGCAGTTCTTC; CDR3: CAISERQGAFNEQFF
V: TRBV10-2; size: -; J: TRBJ1-2; D: TRBD1; DNA: TGCGCCAGCGTGGACAGGGCGACTAACTATGGCTACACCTTC; CDR3: CASVDRATNYGYTF
V: TRBV18; size: -; J: TRBJ1-2; D: -; DNA: TGTGCCAGCTCACGAGACAGTAACTATGGCTACACCTTC; CDR3: CASSRDSNYGYTF
V: TRBV11-2; size: few; J: TRBJ1-2; D: -; DNA: TGTGCCAGCAGCTCAGGGGCGATCTATGGCTACACCTTC; CDR3: CASSSGAIYGYTF